This T cell receptor beta chain was recovered during a study of OX40 agonist ivuxolimab in advanced cancers. Some clones are missing from TCRdb's copy, which holds only in-frame ones; the method was immunoSEQ multiplex PCR. This sample has some 46,000 clones, with roughly 88% found just once. Baseline, cycle 4 day 1, and cycle 7 day 1 were the blood sampling points. The V and J ends lost 0 bases and 3 bases, in that order; junction bases with no gene match: 2. This CDR3 contains 14 residues. Germline values: CDR1 SGDLS, CDR2 YYNGEE. The V call is TRBV9, the J call TRBJ2-5, with TRBD2 identical over 7 bases. The sample here was CD4+ or CD8+ T cells sorted from blood, taken in a trial of the OX40 agonist ivuxolimab. The sequence was collected from an adult with an advanced solid tumor such as melanoma, head and neck, liver or kidney cancer. CDR3 amino acids: CASSVGTSEETQYF. In nucleotides, the CDR3 is TGTGCCAGCAGCGTAGGAACTAGCGAAGAGACCCAGTACTTC. Complete variable domain (other parts from reference TRBV9 and TRBJ2-5): DSGVTQTPKHLITATGQRVTLRCSPRSGDLSVYWYQQSLDQGLQFLIQYYNGEERAKGNILERFSAQQFPDLHSELNLSSLELGDSALYFCASSVGTSEETQYFGPGTRLLVL.